This TCR beta chain is drawn from a study of shared T cell receptors in the human thymus (dated by TCRdb to the early 2020s). Concerning the study at large: The study examined how the human thymus generates shared, self-reactive T-cell receptor alpha chains.

As to this clone: Its antigen target is currently unknown. No much larger clone is present one base from it, and per-base qualities are unavailable.

Library preparation employed the immunoSEQ multiplex PCR assay. What TCRdb holds here is the immuneACCESS table cut down to in-frame rearrangements. Part of the clones is not present; checked against another copy, under half of the missing clones reflect an unresolved V gene, and the others are unexplained. Present in this sample are over 350,000 clones, around 93% of which were seen just once. Approximately 0.02% of the sample is taken by the ten largest. Sequencing input: thymocytes. This TCR was recovered from a human donor.

This receptor carries the CDR3 CASSLESGQGGYGYTF. The nucleotide sequence is given as TGTGCCAGCAGCTTAGAGTCCGGACAGGGCGGATATGGCTACACCTTC. The V and J segments used are TRBV7-2 and TRBJ1-2; TRBD1 aligns with 8 central bases. Ends trimmed: V by 1 base, J by 5 bases; bases unmatched to a gene: 9. Sequences SGHTA (CDR1) and FQGNSA (CDR2) are obtained from the germline V gene. The cysteine opens and the phenylalanine closes a CDR3 of 16 amino acids. Just the 48-base CDR3 DNA is kept, in frame starting at base 1.